The clone carrying this T cell receptor (beta chain) was recorded at least ten times. This sample was taken from a study of neurological immune-mediated disorders. Each CDR3 protein is one row after TCRdb ran MiXCR on the 5' RACE reads. The sample has about 71,000 distinct CDR3 sequences; about 3.4% are singletons. The V end lost 0 bases, the J end lost 10 bases, and 5 bases lay between the germline ends. This CDR3 region has 11 residues. Germline CDR1 reads SGHRS; CDR2 reads YFSETQ. The sequence derives from a man in his forties with multiple sclerosis. Material for sequencing was PBMCs. The gene calls are TRBV5-1 and TRBJ2-1, with D unclear. Here the CDR3 reads CASSLVSEQFF. The DNA for the CDR3 is TGCGCCAGCAGCTTGGTTTCGGAGCAGTTCTTC.